This T cell receptor (beta chain) was retrieved from a study of blood T cell repertoires in COVID-19. Study information: Sources were T cells, B-cell-depleted T cells, or PBMCs; the material itself was cDNA or gDNA.

The table lists this clone with a count of one. The germline CDR1 and CDR2 sequences are SNHLY and FYNNEI. V was shortened by 5 bases and J by 8 bases, with 9 bases between the two germline ends. There are 12 residues in the CDR3. The table came from immunoSEQ multiplex PCR; TCRdb's copy has only in-frame clones and leaves some out. The sample has 150,000 to 200,000 clones, roughly 73% seen once; the top ten hold approximately 2.6%. V is TRBV2 and J is TRBJ2-2, with a possible D match to TRBD1 (6 bases). The TCR originated in a man aged 65-85 years with acute or convalescent COVID-19. Sequencing used peripheral blood. CDR3 sequence reads: CASSRTVGELFF. CDR3 DNA sequence: TGTGCCAGCAGTAGGACAGTTGGGGAGCTGTTTTTT.